This T cell receptor (beta chain) was profiled in a study of blood T cell repertoires in COVID-19. The data were produced by immunoSEQ multiplex PCR, yet TCRdb's version contains in-frame clones alone and is incomplete. Seen here are 110,000 or so clones, around 85% observed once, and the top ten hold around 4%. This clonotype was sampled from a man aged 55-75 years with acute or convalescent COVID-19. Sequenced material: peripheral blood.

The CDR3 coding sequence is TGTGCCAGTAGTTCGTACACTGAAGCTTTCTTT. As protein: CASSSYTEAFF. V is TRBV19 and J is TRBJ1-1, with D unclear. The length of the CDR3 is 11 residues. Germline V CDR1 and CDR2: LNHDA, SQIVND (reference sequence). Trimming pared 5 bases from V and 3 bases from J, leaving 4 bases between.